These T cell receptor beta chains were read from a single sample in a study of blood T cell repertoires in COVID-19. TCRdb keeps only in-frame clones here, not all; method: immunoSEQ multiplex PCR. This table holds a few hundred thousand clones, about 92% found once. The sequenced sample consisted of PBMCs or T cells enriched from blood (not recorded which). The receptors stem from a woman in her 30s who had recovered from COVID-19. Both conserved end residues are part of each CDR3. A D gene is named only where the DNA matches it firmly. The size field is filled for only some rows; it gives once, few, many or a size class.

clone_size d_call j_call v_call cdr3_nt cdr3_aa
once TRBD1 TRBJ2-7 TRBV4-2 TGTGCCAGCAGCCTGGACAGGGGAACCTACGAGCAGTACTTC CASSLDRGTYEQYF
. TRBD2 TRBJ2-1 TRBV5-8 TGTGCCAGCAGCTTGGGGACTAGCGGGCCCTACAATGAGCAGTTCTTC CASSLGTSGPYNEQFF
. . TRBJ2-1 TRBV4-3 TGCGCCAGCAGCCAAGATGACGGGAGCTACCATGAGCAGTTCTTC CASSQDDGSYHEQFF
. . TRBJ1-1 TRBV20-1 TGCAGTGCGATATTGCGGGGAGAAGCTTTCTTT CSAILRGEAFF
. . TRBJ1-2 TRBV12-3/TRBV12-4 TGTGCCAGCAGTTTAAACGGGAACTATGGCTACACCTTC CASSLNGNYGYTF
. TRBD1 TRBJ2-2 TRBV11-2 TGTGCCAGCAGCTTGCAGGGGGCAAACACCGGGGAGCTGTTTTTT CASSLQGANTGELFF
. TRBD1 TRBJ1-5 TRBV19 TGTGCCAGTAGTGGGACAGGGGGCTGGCAGCCCCAGCATTTT CASSGTGGWQPQHF
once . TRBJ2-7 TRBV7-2 TGTGCCAGCAGACAGGCGAGTACCTACGAGCAGTACTTC CASRQASTYEQYF
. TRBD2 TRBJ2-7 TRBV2 TGTGCCAGCACTCCGCGGGCTAGCGGGAGGACGATGTACGAGCAGTACTTC CASTPRASGRTMYEQYF
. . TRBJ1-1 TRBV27 TGTGCCAGCAGTCCTCGGGGGGTAACTGAAGCTTTCTTT CASSPRGVTEAFF
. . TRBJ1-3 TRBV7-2 TGTGCCAGCAGCTTAGCTGGTAGGGGACTTGGAAACACCATATATTTT CASSLAGRGLGNTIYF
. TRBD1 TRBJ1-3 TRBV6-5 TGTGCCAGCAGTTCGACAGGGGCTGGAAACACCATATATTTT CASSSTGAGNTIYF
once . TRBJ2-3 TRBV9 TGTGCCAGCAGTCCCGACTGGGTCAGGGGAGATACGCAGTATTTT CASSPDWVRGDTQYF
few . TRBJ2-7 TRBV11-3 TGTGCCAGCAGCTTAACGACTGCCTACGAGCAGTACTTC CASSLTTAYEQYF
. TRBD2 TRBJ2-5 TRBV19 TGTGCCAGTAGTATAGGTCCTCTGACTAGCGGTCGCTCGGGGACCCAGTACTTC CASSIGPLTSGRSGTQYF
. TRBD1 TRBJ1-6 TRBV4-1 TGCGCCAGCAGCTACAGGGGAGGAAATTCACCCCTCCACTTT CASSYRGGNSPLHF
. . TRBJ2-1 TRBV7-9 TGTGCCAGCAGCTTAGCGCCGCGCGACGGGGATGAGCAGTTCTTC CASSLAPRDGDEQFF
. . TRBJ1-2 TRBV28 TGTGCCAGCAGTTTATCTTCCGTGGTGGCCTATGGCTACACCTTC CASSLSSVVAYGYTF
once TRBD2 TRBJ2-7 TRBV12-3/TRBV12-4 TGTGCCAGCTTAGCGGGAGAGACCTACGAGCAGTACTTC CASLAGETYEQYF
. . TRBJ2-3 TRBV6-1 TGTGCCAGCAGTGAAGTGGTAACTGGCACAGATACGCAGTATTTT CASSEVVTGTDTQYF
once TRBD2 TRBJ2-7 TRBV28 TGTGCCAGCAGTTCGGGGGGAATCTACGAGCAGTACTTC CASSSGGIYEQYF
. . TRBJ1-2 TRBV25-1 TGTGCCAGCAGTACTAGAGCTAACTATGGCTACACCTTC CASSTRANYGYTF
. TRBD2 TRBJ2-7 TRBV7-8 TGTGCCAGCAGCTTGGCGGGGGGCGCCTCCTACGAGCAGTACTTC CASSLAGGASYEQYF
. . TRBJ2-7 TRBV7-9 TGTGCCAGCAGCTTAGTGCGCGGACAAGGGGACAAGGGCTCCTACGAGCAGTACTTC CASSLVRGQGDKGSYEQYF
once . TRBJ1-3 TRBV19 TGTGCCAGCGGCTCTGGAAACACCATATATTTT CASGSGNTIYF
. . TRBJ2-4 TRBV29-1 TGCAGCGTTGAGGGGGGGCGGTCCAAAAACATTCAGTACTTC CSVEGGRSKNIQYF
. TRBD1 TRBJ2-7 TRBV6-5 TGTGCCAGCAGTTACCTCCGAGGGACAGGGCCCTACGAGCAGTACTTC CASSYLRGTGPYEQYF
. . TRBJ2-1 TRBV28 TGTGCCAGCAGGGGAGGACTTTGGGATGAGCAGTTCTTC CASRGGLWDEQFF
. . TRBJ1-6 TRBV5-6 TGTGCCAGCAGCCCTGGACTTTACGGGGATTCACCCCTCCACTTT CASSPGLYGDSPLHF
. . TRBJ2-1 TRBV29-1 TGCAGCGTTTTGCCAGGCAATGAGCAGTTCTTC CSVLPGNEQFF
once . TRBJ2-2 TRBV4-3 TGCGCCAGCAGCCAAGATGGGGAGGTGTTAGGGGAGCTGTTTTTT CASSQDGEVLGELFF
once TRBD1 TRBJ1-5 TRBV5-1 TGCGCCAGCGGAGACAGGGCCCTGTTCCGATATAGCAATCAGCCCCAGCATTTT CASGDRALFRYSNQPQHF
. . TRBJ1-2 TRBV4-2 TGTGCCAGCAGCGAAAGGGGAGGTAGACGGGAATATGGCTACACCTTC CASSERGGRREYGYTF
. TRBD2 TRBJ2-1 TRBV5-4 TGTGCCAGCAGCTCCGGACGCTTACTAGCGGGGGGGCGCAATGAGCAGTTCTTC CASSSGRLLAGGRNEQFF
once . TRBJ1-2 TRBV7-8 TGTGCCAGCAGCCCAACAGGGAGGGACTATGGCTACACCTTC CASSPTGRDYGYTF
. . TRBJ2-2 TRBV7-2 TGTGCCAGCAGCTTAGTTGTAGTTCCGAACACCGGGGAGCTGTTTTTT CASSLVVVPNTGELFF
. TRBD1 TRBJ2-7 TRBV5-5 TGTGCCAGCAGAAGACAGGGGACCATCACCTACGAGCAGTACTTC CASRRQGTITYEQYF
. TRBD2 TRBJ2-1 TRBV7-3 TGTGCCAGCAGCTTAACTCCGGGACTAGCTAGGGAAGGGCAGTTCTTC CASSLTPGLAREGQFF
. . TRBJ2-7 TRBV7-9 TGTGCCAGCAGCTTATCTACAGGTCGGTACGAGCAGTACTTC CASSLSTGRYEQYF
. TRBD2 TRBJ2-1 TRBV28 TGTGCCAGCGGGACTAGCGGGAGAAGTGATGAGCAGTTCTTC CASGTSGRSDEQFF
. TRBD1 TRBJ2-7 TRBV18 TGTGCCAGCTCAGGTAGGAGTGTGGGACAGGGAACCGAGCAGTACTTC CASSGRSVGQGTEQYF
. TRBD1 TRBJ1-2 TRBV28 TGTGCCAGCAGCCGCGGACAGGGAAGTGGCTACACCTTC CASSRGQGSGYTF
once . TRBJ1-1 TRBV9 TGTGCCTGGCGGGAAAAGCCTGAAGCTTTCTTT CAWREKPEAFF
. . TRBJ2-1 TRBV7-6 TGTGCCAGCAGCTTAGTCCGGTCGGGCAATGAGCAGTTCTTC CASSLVRSGNEQFF
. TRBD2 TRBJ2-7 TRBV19 TGTGCCAGTAGTATGGGGAGGACTAGCGGTCACTCCTACGAGCAGTACTTC CASSMGRTSGHSYEQYF
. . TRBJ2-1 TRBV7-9 TGTGCCAGCAGCTTCGACTTCTCCTACAATGAGCAGTTCTTC CASSFDFSYNEQFF
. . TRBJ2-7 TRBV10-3 TGTGCCATCAGTCAAACCTACGAGCAGTACTTC CAISQTYEQYF
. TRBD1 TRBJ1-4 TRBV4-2 TGTGCCAGCAGCCCTGAAGCCGGGACAGGGGACGAAAAACTGTTTTTT CASSPEAGTGDEKLFF
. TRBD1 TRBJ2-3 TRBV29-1 TGCAGCGTTGAAGATTGGAAGGGACAGGGAGGGGATACGCAGTATTTT CSVEDWKGQGGDTQYF